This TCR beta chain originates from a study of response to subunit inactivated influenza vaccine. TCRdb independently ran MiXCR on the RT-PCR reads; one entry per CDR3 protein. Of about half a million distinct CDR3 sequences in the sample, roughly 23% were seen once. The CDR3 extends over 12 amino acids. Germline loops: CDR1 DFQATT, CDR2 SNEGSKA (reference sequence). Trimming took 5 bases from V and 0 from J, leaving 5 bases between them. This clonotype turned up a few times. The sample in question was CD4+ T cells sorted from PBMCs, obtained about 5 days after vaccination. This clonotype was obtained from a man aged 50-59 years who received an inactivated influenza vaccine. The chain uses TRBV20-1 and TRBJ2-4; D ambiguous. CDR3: CSALLAKNIQYF. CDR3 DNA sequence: TGCAGTGCTTTACTAGCCAAAAACATTCAGTACTTC.